This TCR beta chain was sequenced during a study of T-cell memory formation after mild COVID-19. TCRdb reprocessed the 5' RACE reads via MiXCR and lists one record per CDR3 protein. The sample shows around 340,000 distinct CDR3 sequences, roughly an eighth of them seen only once. Germline-derived CDR1 and CDR2 are SGHRS and YFSETQ. The CDR3 extends over 16 amino acids. The ends were cut back, 3 bases at V and 3 bases at J, with 18 bases in the middle. The receptor comes from a young man who had mild COVID-19 (a few samples of this study predate the infection). Cell type and time point are not known. The chain joins TRBV5-1 to TRBJ1-1, with D tentatively TRBD1 (6 bases). Sequenced material: PBMCs or a T cell subset sorted from them (not recorded which). Here the CDR3 reads CASSSMGASGDTEAFF. In DNA, the CDR3 is TGCGCCAGCAGCTCCATGGGGGCCTCGGGGGACACTGAAGCTTTCTTT.